The source of this T cell receptor beta chain is a study of CD8+CD57+ T cells in acquired aplastic anemia. The CDR3 covers 14 residues. The V end was cut by 2 bases, the J end by 6 bases, with 10 bases between. Germline CDR1 SGHAT, CDR2 FQNNGV. Genomic DNA served as template for TCR beta VDJ and CDR3 profiling. MiXCR, applied by TCRdb to the reads, yields one record per CDR3 protein. The sample lists 450,000 to 600,000 distinct CDR3 sequences, less than 35% occurring once. Only patients with CD8+CD57+ cell expansion on flow cytometry were chosen for sequencing. Patients uniformly had severe acquired aplastic anemia. Therapy had not been given to patients before blood sampling. This clonotype has only a few counts. The antigen is not known. Regarding the study as a whole: A set of twenty-nine CD8+ CDR3 sequences was shared between patients and controls, and these sequences appeared highly expressed in patients.

This TCR was recovered from a human donor with aplastic anemia. V gene TRBV11-2 combines with J gene TRBJ2-2; no definite D call. Sequencing was done on a sample of sorted CD4+, CD8+, or CD8+CD57+ T cells (not recorded which) from PBMCs. This chain's CDR3 is CASSLQSGPGELFF. The CDR3, as DNA: TGTGCCAGCAGCTTACAGTCTGGGCCCGGGGAGCTGTTTTTT.